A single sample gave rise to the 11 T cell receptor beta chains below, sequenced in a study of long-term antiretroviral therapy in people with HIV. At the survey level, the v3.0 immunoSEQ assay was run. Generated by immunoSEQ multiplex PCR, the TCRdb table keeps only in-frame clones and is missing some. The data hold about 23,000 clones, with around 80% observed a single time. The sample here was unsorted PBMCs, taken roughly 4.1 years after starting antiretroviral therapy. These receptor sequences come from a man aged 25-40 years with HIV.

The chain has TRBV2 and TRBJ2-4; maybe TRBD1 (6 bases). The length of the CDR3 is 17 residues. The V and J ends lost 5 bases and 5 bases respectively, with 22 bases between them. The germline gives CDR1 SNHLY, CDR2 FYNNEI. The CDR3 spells CASSKSGTRSPQNIQYF. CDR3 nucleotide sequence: TGTGCCAGCAGTAAATCCGGGACACGTAGCCCCCAAAACATTCAGTACTTC.

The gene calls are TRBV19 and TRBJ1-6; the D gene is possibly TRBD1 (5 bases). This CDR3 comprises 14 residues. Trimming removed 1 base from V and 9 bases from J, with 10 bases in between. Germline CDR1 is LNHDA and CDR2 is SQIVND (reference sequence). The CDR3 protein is CASSIGPGGSPLHF. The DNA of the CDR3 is TGTGCCAGTAGTATAGGCCCGGGGGGTTCACCCCTCCACTTT.

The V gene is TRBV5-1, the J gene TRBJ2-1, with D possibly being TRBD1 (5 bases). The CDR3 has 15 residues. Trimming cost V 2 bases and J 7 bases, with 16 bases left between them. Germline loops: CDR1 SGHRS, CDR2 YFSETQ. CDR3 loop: CASSFTGPSENEQFF. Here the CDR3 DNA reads TGCGCCAGCAGCTTTACAGGACCAAGTGAGAATGAGCAGTTCTTC.

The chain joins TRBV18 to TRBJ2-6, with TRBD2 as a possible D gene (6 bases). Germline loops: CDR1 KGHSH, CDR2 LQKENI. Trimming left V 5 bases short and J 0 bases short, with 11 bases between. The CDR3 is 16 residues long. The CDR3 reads CASSSRDSSGANVLTF. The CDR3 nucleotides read TGTGCCAGCTCATCCCGGGACTCCTCTGGGGCCAACGTCCTGACTTTC.

The CDR3 DNA reads TGTGCCAGCAGCTTAGTAAGGTTCCCCTCCTACGAGCAGTACTTC. Residues: CASSLVRFPSYEQYF. V gene TRBV7-8 combines with J gene TRBJ2-7; D remains unclear. The length of the CDR3 is 15 residues. Trimming removed 1 base at V and 0 bases at J, with 10 bases between. The germline V gene has CDR1 SGHVS and CDR2 FQNEAQ.

The CDR3 loop is CASSQVVYVDNEQFF. The CDR3 coding sequence is TGCGCCAGCAGCCAAGTCGTCTATGTAGACAATGAGCAGTTCTTC. The chain joins TRBV4-1 to TRBJ2-1; D not resolved. The CDR3 contains 15 residues. Germline V lookup: CDR1 MGHRA, CDR2 YSYEKL. V was shortened by 1 base and J by 5 bases, with 12 bases between the two germline ends.

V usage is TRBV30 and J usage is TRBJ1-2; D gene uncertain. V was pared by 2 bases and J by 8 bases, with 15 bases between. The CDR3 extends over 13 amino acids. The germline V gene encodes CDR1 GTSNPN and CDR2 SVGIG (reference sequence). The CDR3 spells CAWSPNPLSGYTF. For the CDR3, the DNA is TGTGCCTGGAGTCCCAACCCCCTCTCGGGCTACACCTTC.

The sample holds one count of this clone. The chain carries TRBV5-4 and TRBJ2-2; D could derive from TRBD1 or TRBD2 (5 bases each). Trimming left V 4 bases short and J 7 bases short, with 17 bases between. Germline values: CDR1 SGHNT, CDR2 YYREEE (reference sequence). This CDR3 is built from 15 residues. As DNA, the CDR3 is TGTGCCAGCAGCAGATCCGGGACCCTAGACGGGGAGCTGTTTTTT. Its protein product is CASSRSGTLDGELFF.

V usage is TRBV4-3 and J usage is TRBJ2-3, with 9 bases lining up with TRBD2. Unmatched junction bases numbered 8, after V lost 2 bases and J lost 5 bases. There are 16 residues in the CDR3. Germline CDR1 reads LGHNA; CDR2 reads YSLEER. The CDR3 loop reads CASSQKLAGEGDTQYF. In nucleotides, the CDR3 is TGCGCCAGCAGCCAAAAATTAGCGGGAGAAGGAGATACGCAGTATTTT.

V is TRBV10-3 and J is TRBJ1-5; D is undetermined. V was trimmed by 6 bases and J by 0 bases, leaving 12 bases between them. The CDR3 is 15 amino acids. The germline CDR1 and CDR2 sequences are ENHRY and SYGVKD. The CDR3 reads CAISPTENSNQPQHF. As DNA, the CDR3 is TGTGCCATCAGCCCGACCGAGAATAGCAATCAGCCCCAGCATTTT.

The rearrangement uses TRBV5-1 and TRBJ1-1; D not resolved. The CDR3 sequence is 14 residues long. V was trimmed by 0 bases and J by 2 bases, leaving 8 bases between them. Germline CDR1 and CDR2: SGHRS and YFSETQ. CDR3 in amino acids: CASSLEDANTEAFF. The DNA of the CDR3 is TGCGCCAGCAGCTTGGAAGACGCCAACACTGAAGCTTTCTTT. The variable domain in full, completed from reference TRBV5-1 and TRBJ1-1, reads KAGVTQTPRYLIKTRGQQVTLSCSPISGHRSVSWYQQTPGQGLQFLFEYFSETQRNKGNFPGRFSGRQFSNSRSEMNVSTLELGDSALYLCASSLEDANTEAFFGQGTRLTVV.